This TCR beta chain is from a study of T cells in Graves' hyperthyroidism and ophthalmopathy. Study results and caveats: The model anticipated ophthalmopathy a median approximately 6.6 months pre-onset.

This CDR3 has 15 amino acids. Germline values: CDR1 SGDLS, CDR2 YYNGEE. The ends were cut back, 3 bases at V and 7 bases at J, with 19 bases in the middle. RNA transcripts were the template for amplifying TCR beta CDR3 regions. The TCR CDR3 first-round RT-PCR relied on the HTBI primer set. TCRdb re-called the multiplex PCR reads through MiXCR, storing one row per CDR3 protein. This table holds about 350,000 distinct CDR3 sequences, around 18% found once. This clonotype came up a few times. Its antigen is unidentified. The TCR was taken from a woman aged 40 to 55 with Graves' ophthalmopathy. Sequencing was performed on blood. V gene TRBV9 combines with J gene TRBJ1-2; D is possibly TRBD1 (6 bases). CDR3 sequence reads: CASSDNGGVTGGYTF. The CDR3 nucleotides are TGTGCCAGCAGCGACAACGGGGGCGTAACTGGTGGCTACACCTTC.